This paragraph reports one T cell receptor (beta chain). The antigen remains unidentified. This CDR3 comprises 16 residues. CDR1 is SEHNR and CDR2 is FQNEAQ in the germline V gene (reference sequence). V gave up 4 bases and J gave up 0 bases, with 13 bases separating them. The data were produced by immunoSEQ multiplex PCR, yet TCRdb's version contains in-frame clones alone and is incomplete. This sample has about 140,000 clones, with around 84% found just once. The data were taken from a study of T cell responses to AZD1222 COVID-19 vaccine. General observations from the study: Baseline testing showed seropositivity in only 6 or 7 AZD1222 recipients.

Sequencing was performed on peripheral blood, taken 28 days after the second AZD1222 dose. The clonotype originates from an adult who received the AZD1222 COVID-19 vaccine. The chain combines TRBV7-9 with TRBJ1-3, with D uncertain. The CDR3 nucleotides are TGTGCCAGCAGCTCCTCGGGCAGGAACTCTGGAAACACCATATATTTT. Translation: CASSSSGRNSGNTIYF.